Listed here are 27 T cell receptor beta chains from one sample, sequenced in a study of T cell repertoires in cytomegalovirus infection. TCRdb reprocessed the reads via MiXCR and lists one record per CDR3 protein. The repertoire consists of more than 75,000 distinct CDR3 sequences, with less than 30% occurring once and the leading ten covering over 60%. Antigens for these TCRs are unknown. This material consisted of CD8+ T cells from cultured PBMCs, taken from culture after CMV antigen stimulation. The source is a human donor in good health (CMV status not recorded). Some clones in this sample may be carry-over from other donors' samples.

This clonotype has just a few counts. The V and J genes are TRBV12-3 or TRBV12-4 and TRBJ1-1; 7 bases align to TRBD1. V dropped 6 bases and J dropped 3; count of bases not matched to a gene: 7. CDR3 length: 14 residues. The CDR3 reads CASRLSGGYTEAFF. In DNA form, the CDR3 reads TGTGCCAGCAGGCTCTCAGGGGGGTACACTGAAGCTTTCTTT.

The rearrangement links TRBV11-2 to TRBJ2-2; D is possibly TRBD2 (6 bases). V lost 0 bases and J lost 7, with 18 bases in between. CDR3 size: 17 residues. Per the germline V gene, CDR1 is SGHAT and CDR2 is FQNNGV. The CDR3 loop reads CASSLDLGSWGGGELFF. CDR3 coding DNA: TGTGCCAGCAGCTTAGATCTCGGTAGCTGGGGAGGCGGGGAGCTGTTTTTT.

There are many counts of this clonotype. The chain couples TRBV7-6 to TRBJ2-6, with D perhaps matching TRBD1 (6 bases). There are 16 residues in the CDR3. V was pared by 5 bases and J by 3 bases, with 14 bases between. Germline V gene data show CDR1 as SGHVS and CDR2 as FNYEAQ. CDR3 residues: CASSDSGESGANVLTF. CDR3 nucleotide sequence: TGTGCCAGCAGCGACTCAGGGGAGAGTGGGGCCAACGTCCTGACTTTC.

V usage is TRBV4-1 and J usage is TRBJ1-1, with 7 bases fitting TRBD1. Trimming cost V 0 bases and J 5 bases; bases outside gene matches: 6. The CDR3 covers 15 residues. Germline V gene data show CDR1 as MGHRA and CDR2 as YSYEKL. CDR3 residues: CASSQDQGRGTEAFF. As DNA, the CDR3 is TGCGCCAGCAGCCAAGATCAGGGCAGGGGGACTGAAGCTTTCTTT.

This rearrangement joins TRBV27 to TRBJ1-1; a weak D match, TRBD1 (5 bases). V lost 0 bases to trimming and J lost 0 bases, with 8 bases between them. The V gene's germline CDR1 is MNHEY and CDR2 SMNVEV (reference sequence). The CDR3 runs to 15 residues. The CDR3 spells CASSLSSGVNTEAFF. CDR3 nucleotide sequence: TGTGCCAGCAGTTTATCGTCGGGGGTGAACACTGAAGCTTTCTTT.

CDR3 region: CASSERRGGLETQYF. In DNA, the CDR3 is TGTGCCAGCAGTGAACGTCGGGGGGGCCTCGAGACCCAGTACTTC. The V gene is TRBV2, the J gene TRBJ2-5; 8 bases line up with TRBD2. CDR1 is SNHLY, CDR2 FYNNEI, per germline. V lost 2 bases, J lost 5 bases, and 7 bases stayed unmatched. The CDR3 is made up of 15 amino acids.

The chain carries TRBV5-1 and TRBJ1-1, with a possible D match to TRBD1 (5 bases). CDR1 and CDR2 from the germline V gene are SGHRS and YFSETQ. The CDR3 length is 13 residues. V was trimmed by 4 bases and J by 2 bases, leaving 9 bases between them. The CDR3 region is CASSRTQNTEAFF. CDR3 DNA sequence: TGCGCCAGCAGCCGGACACAAAACACTGAAGCTTTCTTT. Combining the CDR3 with reference TRBV5-1 and TRBJ1-1 gives the whole variable domain KAGVTQTPRYLIKTRGQQVTLSCSPISGHRSVSWYQQTPGQGLQFLFEYFSETQRNKGNFPGRFSGRQFSNSRSEMNVSTLELGDSALYLCASSRTQNTEAFFGQGTRLTVV.

This clonotype occurred many times. The rearrangement uses TRBV7-6 and TRBJ1-1, with D hard to call. The germline V and J ends were trimmed by 1 base and 4 bases, with 7 bases remaining between them. CDR3 length: 13 amino acids. CDR1 and CDR2 from the germline V gene are SGHVS and FNYEAQ. The CDR3 nucleotides read TGTGCCAGCAGCTTAGGGTACGGCACTGAAGCTTTCTTT. The encoded protein is CASSLGYGTEAFF.

This clonotype was observed a handful of times. The chain carries TRBV15 and TRBJ2-2; TRBD2 aligns across 9 bases. CDR1 is LNHNV and CDR2 is YYDKDF in the germline V gene (reference sequence). The trim removed 11 bases at V and 1 base at J, leaving 5 bases unmatched. The CDR3 contains 14 residues. The CDR3 protein is CASLAGQNTGELFF. The CDR3 DNA follows: TGTGCCTCTCTAGCGGGGCAGAACACCGGGGAGCTGTTTTTT.

This clonotype was observed a single time. The chain joins TRBV12-3 or TRBV12-4 to TRBJ2-2; no clear D. This CDR3 has 12 residues. The V and J ends lost 4 bases and 5 bases respectively, with 5 bases between them. The CDR3 loop is CASSWGTGELFF. The CDR3 coding sequence is TGTGCCAGCAGTTGGGGAACCGGGGAGCTGTTTTTT.

There are many counts of this clonotype. The chain carries TRBV7-9 and TRBJ2-1; 8 nucleotides align to TRBD1. CDR3 size: 14 residues. The V gene end was trimmed by 5 bases and the J gene end by 4 bases; junction bases not matched to a gene: 4. Germline CDR1 and CDR2: SEHNR and FQNEAQ (reference sequence). The CDR3 region is CASSDRDRYNEQFF. The DNA of the CDR3 is TGTGCCAGCAGCGACCGGGACAGGTACAATGAGCAGTTCTTC.

This clonotype was recorded a few times. V and J are TRBV7-9 and TRBJ2-3, with D unclear. CDR3 length: 14 amino acids. CDR1 and CDR2 (germline): SEHNR, FQNEAQ (reference sequence). Trimming took 5 bases from V and 3 from J, leaving 12 bases between them. The CDR3 region is CASSPELGTDTQYF. CDR3 DNA sequence: TGTGCCAGCAGCCCGGAATTAGGTACAGATACGCAGTATTTT.

The gene calls are TRBV11-2 and TRBJ1-1; D is unclear. Germline CDR1 reads SGHAT; CDR2 reads FQNNGV. The germline V and J ends were trimmed by 3 bases and 1 base, with 12 bases remaining between them. The CDR3 contains 15 residues. The CDR3 here is CASSFIMSRNTEAFF. DNA for the CDR3: TGTGCCAGCAGCTTTATCATGTCCCGGAACACTGAAGCTTTCTTT. Full variable domain (outside the CDR3, taken from reference TRBV11-2 and TRBJ1-1): EAGVAQSPRYKIIEKRQSVAFWCNPISGHATLYWYQQILGQGPKLLIQFQNNGVVDDSQLPKDRFSAERLKGVDSTLKIQPAKLEDSAVYLCASSFIMSRNTEAFFGQGTRLTVV.

This clonotype was picked up many times. The V and J genes are TRBV27 and TRBJ1-2, with unresolved D. The length of the CDR3 is 13 residues. V gave up 0 bases and J gave up 4 bases, with 6 bases separating them. Germline values: CDR1 MNHEY, CDR2 SMNVEV (reference sequence). The CDR3 DNA reads TGTGCCAGCAGTTTATCTATGGGCTATGGCTACACCTTC. Its protein is CASSLSMGYGYTF.

The chain carries TRBV30 and TRBJ1-2, with D possibly matching TRBD1 (5 bases). The CDR3 runs 14 residues. Germline V gene sequence: CDR1 GTSNPN, CDR2 SVGIG (reference sequence). The ends were cut back, 2 bases at V and 8 bases at J, with 18 bases in the middle. The CDR3 loop reads CAWSQHRDHRGYTF. The CDR3 DNA follows: TGTGCCTGGAGTCAACACCGGGACCATCGGGGCTACACCTTC.

The chain employs TRBV15 and TRBJ2-7; 9 nucleotides agree with TRBD1. The CDR3 totals 12 residues. The germline V gene encodes CDR1 LNHNV and CDR2 YYDKDF (reference sequence). The CDR3 loop reads CAAGTGPLEQYF. Written as DNA, the CDR3 is TGTGCAGCCGGGACAGGGCCACTCGAGCAGTACTTC.

This sequence joins TRBV11-2 and TRBJ1-1; tentative D call: TRBD1 (5 bases). Germline V CDR1 and CDR2: SGHAT, FQNNGV. Deletions cut 3 bases from V and 1 base from J, with 12 bases between. The CDR3 consists of 15 residues. The CDR3: CASSFLRTGNTEAFF. CDR3 DNA: TGTGCCAGCAGCTTCCTCAGAACAGGGAACACTGAAGCTTTCTTT.

In this sample, this clonotype turned up a few times. The chain is built from TRBV6-5 and TRBJ1-1, with D possibly being TRBD1 (5 bases). V was trimmed by 5 bases and J by 4 bases, leaving 14 bases between them. The CDR3 consists of 14 residues. CDR1 is MNHEY and CDR2 is SVGAGI in the germline V gene. This CDR3 reads CASSPVKGTTEAFF. For the CDR3, the DNA is TGTGCCAGCAGTCCGGTGAAAGGGACCACTGAAGCTTTCTTT.

This clonotype was observed at least ten times. The chain employs TRBV27 and TRBJ1-5; no definite D call. The CDR3 has 13 amino acids. Trimming stripped 2 bases from V and 4 bases from J, with 6 bases between. Germline assignment: CDR1 MNHEY and CDR2 SMNVEV (reference sequence). For the CDR3, the DNA is TGTGCCAGCAGTTTAATGGGGAATCAGCCCCAGCATTTT. It is translated as CASSLMGNQPQHF.

This clonotype has a handful of counts. At one of its ends the junction is not consistent with the germline gene, which may arise from a read error. The V call is TRBV6-6, the J call TRBJ2-1, with TRBD1 matching over 7 bases. The CDR3 has 22 residues. Germline values: CDR1 MNHNY, CDR2 SVGAGI (reference sequence). CDR3 protein: CASSYPSRPSSDRAPNNNDQFF. DNA of the CDR3: TGTGCCAGCAGTTACCCGTCCCGGCCCTCAAGCGACAGGGCGCCCAACAACAATGACCAGTTCTTC.

This clonotype was observed at least ten times. CDR3 nucleotide sequence: TGTGCCAGCAGCTTAGCCGGCGACCGTCCGGATGGCTACACCTTC. Translation gives CASSLAGDRPDGYTF. The V call is TRBV7-8, the J call TRBJ1-2; D gene unclear. Per germline, CDR1 SGHVS and CDR2 FQNEAQ. This CDR3 is built from 15 residues. The V end was cut by 0 bases, the J end by 6 bases, with 14 bases between.

This clonotype was counted a few times. The J gene is TRBJ2-1, the V gene TRBV4-1; the match to TRBD2 covers 10 bases. CDR1 MGHRA and CDR2 YSYEKL come from the germline V gene. The V gene end was trimmed by 4 bases and the J gene end by 3 bases; junction bases not matched to a gene: 6. CDR3 length: 16 residues. CDR3 bases: TGCGCCAGCAGCCTCACTCGGACTAGCGGCTACAATGAGCAGTTCTTC. Encoded protein: CASSLTRTSGYNEQFF.

This clonotype was seen only a few times. The V gene is TRBV7-9, the J gene TRBJ1-1; the D is unclear. V lost 3 bases to trimming and J lost 0 bases, with 8 bases between them. The CDR3 totals 14 residues. Germline loops: CDR1 SEHNR, CDR2 FQNEAQ (reference sequence). Written as DNA, the CDR3 is TGTGCCAGCAGCTTGGCCAACATGAACACTGAAGCTTTCTTT. It specifies CASSLANMNTEAFF.

This clonotype was observed at least ten times. The chain uses TRBV12-3 or TRBV12-4 and TRBJ1-1; D unclear. V was shortened by 6 bases and J by 6 bases, with 8 bases between the two germline ends. The CDR3 has 11 amino acids. The CDR3 spells CASSRTPEAFF. CDR3 nucleotide sequence: TGTGCCAGCAGCCGGACCCCTGAAGCTTTCTTT.

This clonotype was counted at least ten times. This chain uses TRBV5-6 with TRBJ2-3, with 11 bases matching TRBD2. The CDR3 totals 17 residues. Germline V gene sequence: CDR1 SGHDT, CDR2 YYEEEE. V gave up 0 bases and J gave up 2 bases; unmatched junction bases: 5. The CDR3 reads CASSLEASGGYTDTQYF. DNA of the CDR3: TGTGCCAGCAGCTTGGAGGCTAGCGGGGGGTACACAGATACGCAGTATTTT.

In this sample, this clonotype turned up a few times. V usage is TRBV20-1 and J usage is TRBJ2-2; tentatively, D is TRBD1 (5 bases). The germline gives CDR1 DFQATT, CDR2 SNEGSKA (reference sequence). The CDR3 consists of 14 residues. The V and J ends lost 6 bases and 5 bases respectively, with 16 bases between them. CDR3 nucleotide sequence: TGCAGTGCGCCAACAGGTTTAGGTACCGGGGAGCTGTTTTTT. It codes for CSAPTGLGTGELFF.

V is TRBV27 and J is TRBJ1-4; TRBD1 agrees at 8 bases. CDR3 length equals 17 residues. Germline CDR1 and CDR2: MNHEY and SMNVEV (reference sequence). After removal of 3 bases from V and 7 bases from J, the junction contained 13 bases not matched to a gene. The CDR3 region is CASSLSRQGNGIEKLFF. In DNA, the CDR3 is TGTGCCAGCAGTTTGTCGAGACAGGGGAATGGGATTGAAAAACTGTTTTTT.